This T cell receptor beta chain came from a study of blood T cell repertoires in COVID-19. Clones were sequenced by immunoSEQ multiplex PCR, and TCRdb holds only the in-frame ones, with some missing. The repertoire has about 110,000 clones, about 86% of them found once; the top ten carry over 35%. V was clipped by 4 bases and J by 2 bases; unmatched bases: 9. The CDR3 covers 17 residues. CDR1 is KGHSH and CDR2 is LQKENI in the germline V gene. The sequencing sample was made of peripheral blood. The TCR comes from a man older than 75 with acute or convalescent COVID-19. The gene calls are TRBV18 and TRBJ2-7; 12 bases are shared with TRBD1. CDR3 bases: TGTGCCAGCTCACAGGGGACAGGGGGCTCGGGGGCCTACGAGCAGTACTTC. This codes for CASSQGTGGSGAYEQYF.